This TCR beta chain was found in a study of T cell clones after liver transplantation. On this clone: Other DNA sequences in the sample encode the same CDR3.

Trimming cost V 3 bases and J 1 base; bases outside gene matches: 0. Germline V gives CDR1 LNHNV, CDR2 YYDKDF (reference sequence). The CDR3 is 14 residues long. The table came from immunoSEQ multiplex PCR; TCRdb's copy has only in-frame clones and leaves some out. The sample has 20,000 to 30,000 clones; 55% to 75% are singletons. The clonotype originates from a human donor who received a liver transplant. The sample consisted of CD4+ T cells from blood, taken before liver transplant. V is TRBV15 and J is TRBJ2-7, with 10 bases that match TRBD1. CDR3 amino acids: CATSRDRGSYEQYF. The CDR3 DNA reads TGTGCCACCAGCAGGGACAGGGGGTCCTACGAGCAGTACTTC.